This T cell receptor beta chain was sequenced during a study of STAT3 mutations in large granular lymphocyte leukemia. Study-wide findings and caveats: All newly emerging clones after therapy were STAT3 wild type. At least one immunodominant TCR beta clonotype appeared in every T-cell large granular lymphocyte leukemia patient.

Unmatched junction bases numbered 6, after V lost 1 base and J lost 2 bases. This CDR3 contains 17 residues. Germline values: CDR1 KGHSH, CDR2 LQKENI. Measured with immunoSEQ multiplex PCR; TCRdb has only the in-frame clones, and not every one. The data contain some 9,800 clones, roughly nine tenths of them seen just once; the ten biggest clones take up 27%. This clone came up once. Its cognate antigen is unknown. Sequenced material: peripheral blood mononuclear cells. This chain uses TRBV18 with TRBJ2-1; TRBD2 matches 9 bases. The sequence came from a man aged 55 to 70 with T-cell large granular lymphocyte leukemia. Some clones in this sample may be carry-over from other donors' samples. The CDR3 coding sequence is TGTGCCAGCTCACCACGTAGCGGGAGCGTAACCTACAATGAGCAGTTCTTC. It is translated as CASSPRSGSVTYNEQFF.